These 23 T cell receptor beta chains originate from one sample sequenced in a study of Graves' ophthalmopathy and Graves' hyperthyroidism. The TCR beta CDR3 regions underwent amplification from RNA transcripts. A first-round RT-PCR used HTBI primers, followed by a second-round multiplex PCR. TCRdb recomputed calls from the multiplex PCR reads with MiXCR, one row per CDR3 protein. Altogether just over 400,000 distinct CDR3 sequences are present, around 21% being singletons, with the ten largest covering 2.5% to 3%. Material for sequencing was peripheral blood. These receptors were taken from a woman aged 18-29 years with stable Graves' hyperthyroidism.

This clonotype was counted many times. The V call is TRBV12-3 or TRBV12-4, the J call TRBJ2-5; D possibly corresponds to TRBD2 (6 bases). The CDR3 totals 15 residues. Trimming pared 6 bases from V and 0 bases from J, leaving 14 bases between. CDR3 in DNA: TGTGCCAGCAGACCCAGCGGGCCCCACCAAGAGACCCAGTACTTC. As protein: CASRPSGPHQETQYF.

This chain joins TRBV12-3 or TRBV12-4 and TRBJ2-7; the match to TRBD2 covers 7 bases. This CDR3 region has 15 residues. Losses at the gene ends were 6 bases for V and 3 bases for J; bases not matched to a gene: 11. The CDR3 coding sequence is TGTGCCAGCAGCGGCTGGACTAGAACGCGCTACGAGCAGTACTTC. The encoded protein is CASSGWTRTRYEQYF.

This clonotype has ten or more counts. The chain is built from TRBV28 and TRBJ1-5; D possibly corresponds to TRBD1 (5 bases). V was trimmed by 3 bases and J by 1 base, leaving 10 bases between them. The CDR3 sequence is 15 residues long. Germline V gene lookup returns CDR1 MDHEN and CDR2 SYDVKM. The CDR3 is CASSFAGGSNQPQHF. The CDR3 bases are TGTGCCAGCAGTTTTGCGGGGGGGAGCAATCAGCCCCAGCATTTT. Full variable domain (remainder filled in from reference TRBV28 and TRBJ1-5): DVKVTQSSRYLVKRTGEKVFLECVQDMDHENMFWYRQDPGLGLRLIYFSYDVKMKEKGDIPEGYSVSREKKERFSLILESASTNQTSMYLCASSFAGGSNQPQHFGDGTRLSIL.

The V and J genes are TRBV20-1 and TRBJ2-7, with 8 positions matching TRBD2. Germline trimming cut 4 bases from V and 2 bases from J; bases unmatched to any gene: 4. The CDR3 extends over 13 amino acids. Looked up from germline, CDR1 is DFQATT and CDR2 is SNEGSKA (reference sequence). The CDR3 loop is CSATREGPYEQYF. As DNA, the CDR3 is TGCAGTGCTACCCGGGAGGGGCCCTACGAGCAGTACTTC.

This clonotype has at least ten counts. The chain employs TRBV6-2 or TRBV6-3 and TRBJ2-7, with 7 bases aligning to TRBD2. This CDR3 contains 13 residues. Germline V gives CDR1 MNHEY, CDR2 SVGEGT. The V segment lost 6 bases and the J segment 4 bases; nucleotides outside the gene matches: 6. CDR3 loop: CASRRDYPYEQYF. CDR3 sequence (DNA): TGTGCCAGCAGACGGGACTACCCATACGAGCAGTACTTC.

This clonotype was found many times. The V gene is TRBV30, the J gene TRBJ2-7; D not resolved. Trimming pared 0 bases from V and 3 bases from J, leaving 9 bases between. Germline CDR1 GTSNPN, CDR2 SVGIG (reference sequence). CDR3 length: 13 amino acids. This CDR3 reads CAWSVRRLYEQYF. The CDR3 DNA is TGTGCCTGGAGTGTACGACGGCTCTACGAGCAGTACTTC.

There are a few counts of this clonotype. The V call is TRBV3-1, the J call TRBJ2-2; tentatively, D is TRBD2 (5 bases). The CDR3 extends over 15 amino acids. Per the germline V gene, CDR1 is LGHDT and CDR2 is YNNKEL (reference sequence). V lost 3 bases, J lost 6 bases, and 14 bases lay in between. For the CDR3, the DNA is TGTGCCAGCAGCCATGAGGGAACGGCGGCCGGGGAGCTGTTTTTT. Translating gives CASSHEGTAAGELFF.

Ten or more counts support this clonotype. This chain joins TRBV28 and TRBJ2-7; D remains unclear. Germline lookup yields CDR1 MDHEN and CDR2 SYDVKM. The CDR3 has 15 residues. V was trimmed by 5 bases and J by 5 bases, leaving 19 bases between them. The CDR3 here is CASSGRFIRAHEQYF. The CDR3 coding sequence is TGTGCCAGCAGTGGCAGATTCATCCGGGCCCACGAGCAGTACTTC. Full variable domain (outside the CDR3, taken from reference TRBV28 and TRBJ2-7): DVKVTQSSRYLVKRTGEKVFLECVQDMDHENMFWYRQDPGLGLRLIYFSYDVKMKEKGDIPEGYSVSREKKERFSLILESASTNQTSMYLCASSGRFIRAHEQYFGPGTRLTVT.

Ten or more counts support this clonotype. This chain links TRBV12-3 or TRBV12-4 with TRBJ1-1; a possible D gene is TRBD1 (5 bases). V dropped 7 bases and J dropped 4 bases, with 10 bases sitting between them. The CDR3 sequence is 12 residues long. This CDR3 reads CASIKRGTEAFF. The DNA of the CDR3 is TGTGCCAGCATCAAGAGGGGCACTGAAGCTTTCTTT.

This clonotype was observed a few times. This chain links TRBV19 with TRBJ2-4; 13 nucleotides agree with TRBD2. V trimming: 5 bases; J trimming: 6 bases; junction bases outside the gene matches: 7. Germline lookup yields CDR1 LNHDA and CDR2 SQIVND (reference sequence). There are 16 residues in the CDR3. This CDR3 reads CASSVRLAGGGNIQYF. DNA for the CDR3: TGTGCCAGTAGTGTGCGACTAGCGGGAGGCGGAAACATTCAGTACTTC.

This clonotype occurred many times. The genes are TRBV12-3 or TRBV12-4 and TRBJ2-5, with 7 positions matching TRBD2. The CDR3 consists of 14 residues. Trimming at V came to 5 bases and at J to 2 bases, leaving 5 bases not matched to a gene. Here the CDR3 reads CASSRPGLQETQYF. CDR3 DNA sequence: TGTGCCAGCAGTCGACCGGGACTACAAGAGACCCAGTACTTC.

This clonotype was seen repeatedly, ten times or more. The chain employs TRBV28 and TRBJ1-5; 8 bases fit TRBD1. The V gene's germline CDR1 is MDHEN and CDR2 SYDVKM. The V segment lost 4 bases and the J segment 11 bases; nucleotides outside the gene matches: 13. This CDR3 has 15 residues. DNA of the CDR3: TGTGCCAGCAGTTCCTCCCGTGCGACAGGGGACACCCAGCATTTT. Translated: CASSSSRATGDTQHF.

This clonotype has a count of ten or more. The chain recombines TRBV5-1 with TRBJ2-7; 11 positions agree with TRBD1. Germline V lookup: CDR1 SGHRS, CDR2 YFSETQ. This CDR3 spans 15 amino acids. The J segment lost 4 bases and the V segment lost 0 bases, leaving 3 bases of the junction unmatched. This CDR3 is CASSLEGQGGYEQYF. As DNA, the CDR3 is TGCGCCAGCAGCTTGGAGGGACAGGGGGGGTACGAGCAGTACTTC. The entire variable domain, with the rest obtained from reference TRBV5-1 and TRBJ2-7, is as follows: KAGVTQTPRYLIKTRGQQVTLSCSPISGHRSVSWYQQTPGQGLQFLFEYFSETQRNKGNFPGRFSGRQFSNSRSEMNVSTLELGDSALYLCASSLEGQGGYEQYFGPGTRLTVT.

This clonotype was observed many times. The rearrangement joins TRBV10-3 to TRBJ1-2; possibly TRBD1 for D (5 bases). The CDR3 length is 12 residues. The V end was cut by 7 bases, the J end by 3 bases, with 9 bases between. The V gene's germline CDR1 is ENHRY and CDR2 SYGVKD. CDR3 DNA sequence: TGTGCCATCATGGGGGGGTACTATGGCTACACCTTC. Translating gives CAIMGGYYGYTF.

The chain employs TRBV10-2 and TRBJ2-7; 7 positions match TRBD2. Germline loops: CDR1 WSHSY, CDR2 SAAADI. The CDR3 contains 15 residues. J lost 3 bases, V lost 4 bases, and 9 bases had no gene match. The CDR3 sequence: CASSGQSGTHYEQYF. The CDR3 nucleotides read TGCGCCAGCAGTGGTCAGAGCGGGACCCACTACGAGCAGTACTTC.

The V call is TRBV6-1, the J call TRBJ1-5; 8 nucleotides match TRBD1. Per germline, CDR1 MNHNS and CDR2 SASEGT. CDR3 length equals 13 residues. V trimming: 6 bases; J trimming: 6 bases; junction bases outside the gene matches: 4. The CDR3 reads CASRTGDGQPQHF. The CDR3 DNA reads TGTGCCAGCAGGACAGGGGATGGTCAGCCCCAGCATTTT.

This clonotype was found many times. The CDR3 sequence: CASSLTEAFF. CDR3 coding DNA: TGTGCCAGCAGTCTTACTGAAGCTTTCTTT. The chain carries TRBV12-3 or TRBV12-4 and TRBJ1-1, with D hard to call. The CDR3 is 10 amino acids. With 5 bases removed from V and 5 bases from J, the gap between germline ends came to 3 bases.

V is TRBV20-1 and J is TRBJ2-7; 11 bases fit TRBD2. The CDR3 runs 14 residues. Per the germline V gene, CDR1 is DFQATT and CDR2 is SNEGSKA (reference sequence). J gave up 3 bases and V 0 bases, and 1 base lay outside the gene matches. The CDR3 region has the DNA TGCAGTGCTAGAGATAGCGGGGGGGACTACGAGCAGTACTTC. As protein: CSARDSGGDYEQYF.

This clonotype was seen ten or more times. The CDR3 sequence is CASSLGLAGENEQYF. CDR3 bases: TGTGCCAGCAGCTTGGGACTAGCGGGAGAGAACGAGCAGTACTTC. The chain uses TRBV5-6 and TRBJ2-7; 12 bases map to TRBD2. The CDR3 is 15 amino acids. Germline CDR1 and CDR2: SGHDT and YYEEEE. Trimming at V came to 0 bases and at J to 5 bases, leaving 3 bases not matched to a gene.

There are a few counts of this clonotype. The junction departs from the called germline gene at one end, perhaps through a read error. The J gene is TRBJ1-6, the V gene TRBV12-3 or TRBV12-4; maybe TRBD1 (5 bases). CDR3 length: 13 residues. The CDR3 nucleotides are TGTGGCAGCAGTCTGACAGAGAATTCACCCCTCCACTTT. It yields the protein CGSSLTENSPLHF.

The chain carries TRBV20-1 and TRBJ1-3, with 7 bases identical to TRBD1. After removal of 3 bases from V and 3 bases from J, the junction contained 8 bases not matched to a gene. Germline CDR1 is DFQATT and CDR2 is SNEGSKA (reference sequence). The CDR3 is made up of 15 amino acids. CDR3 sequence (DNA): TGCAGTGCTAGCGATGGGAGACAGGGTGGAAACACCATATATTTT. As protein: CSASDGRQGGNTIYF.

The chain's CDR3 is CAWSRQANYGYTF. In nucleotides, the CDR3 is TGTGCCTGGAGTCGACAGGCTAACTATGGCTACACCTTC. The genes are TRBV30 and TRBJ1-2; TRBD1 might be the D (6 bases). The CDR3 is 13 amino acids. Germline V gene data show CDR1 as GTSNPN and CDR2 as SVGIG (reference sequence). V dropped 2 bases and J dropped 0 bases, with 7 bases sitting between them.

This chain uses TRBV20-1 with TRBJ1-2, with D unresolved. The V end lost 0 bases, the J end lost 8 bases, and 22 bases lay between the germline ends. The CDR3 spans 16 residues. Germline V gene lookup returns CDR1 DFQATT and CDR2 SNEGSKA (reference sequence). This CDR3 reads CSARDLFRRRARGYTF. The CDR3 coding sequence is TGCAGTGCTAGAGATCTATTTCGTAGACGTGCTCGGGGCTACACCTTC.